These T cell receptor beta chains were read from a single sample in a study of cytotoxic CD8 clonotypes in ibrutinib-treated CLL. TCRdb keeps only in-frame clones here, not all; method: immunoSEQ multiplex PCR. Counted here are about 310,000 clones, about 77% occurring once; the ten biggest clones make up over 6.5%. This material consisted of PBMCs, taken before ibrutinib treatment. The receptors stem from a human donor with chronic lymphocytic leukemia. CDR3s include the opening cysteine and the closing phenylalanine or tryptophan. D genes are given only for firm matches. The size of a clone is reported for some rows only, either as once, few or many, or as a class for expanded clones.

v_call,clone_size,d_call,j_call,cdr3_nt,cdr3_aa
TRBV7-8,.,TRBD1,TRBJ2-1,TGTGCCAGCAGCTTAGTGGTGACAGGGGTCGTTCTAGCGCCCTACAATGAGCAGTTCTTC,CASSLVVTGVVLAPYNEQFF
TRBV9,.,TRBD1,TRBJ2-7,TGTGCCAGCAGCCCACACGGACAGGTCTACGAGCAGTACTTC,CASSPHGQVYEQYF
TRBV29-1,.,.,TRBJ1-1,TGCAGCGTTGAAGCCCAAAGTGGGGGTACTGAAGCTTTCTTT,CSVEAQSGGTEAFF
TRBV2,few,.,TRBJ2-7,TGTGCCAGCAGGGACTACGGGTCCTACGAGCAGTACTTC,CASRDYGSYEQYF
TRBV5-6,.,.,TRBJ1-4,TGTGCCAGCAGCTTAATTCCCAGTAATAATGAAAAACTGTTTTTT,CASSLIPSNNEKLFF
TRBV19,.,.,TRBJ2-6,TGTGCCAGTAGTATGCAAGGCAGGGGAAACTCTGGGGCCAACGTCCTGACTTTC,CASSMQGRGNSGANVLTF
TRBV9,.,.,TRBJ2-3,TGTGCCAGCAGCGCCAGGAGCGGGCGAGTCCCAGATACGCAGTATTTT,CASSARSGRVPDTQYF
TRBV19,.,TRBD2,TRBJ2-7,TGTGCCAGTAGTATACCTGGGCTAGCGGGACCGCAGTACTTC,CASSIPGLAGPQYF
TRBV9,.,TRBD1,TRBJ2-7,TGTGCCAGCAGCGTAGATCACCTGGGGGACAGGGGATCCTACGAGCAGTACTTC,CASSVDHLGDRGSYEQYF
TRBV5-6,.,TRBD1,TRBJ2-7,TGTGCCAGCAGCGCCCGGGACAGGGCCTCCTACGAGCAGTACTTC,CASSARDRASYEQYF
TRBV30,.,.,TRBJ1-3,TGTGCCTGGAGCGGAGGGCTATCAGGAAACACCATATATTTT,CAWSGGLSGNTIYF
TRBV4-1,once,TRBD2,TRBJ2-1,TGCGCCAGCAGCCGAGGGACTAGCAGCCCCAATGAGCAGTTCTTC,CASSRGTSSPNEQFF
TRBV10-2,.,TRBD1,TRBJ1-2,TGCGCCAGCAGTGAGGCAGGGGGCCGTCAGGGCTACACCTTC,CASSEAGGRQGYTF
TRBV5-1,.,.,TRBJ2-5,TGCGCCAGCAGCTTGGCCGTAGTTTCAGAGACCCAGTACTTC,CASSLAVVSETQYF
TRBV4-2,.,.,TRBJ2-2,TGTGCCAGCAGCCAAGAGGGTACCAGACTAGTAGGGTACACCGGGGAGCTGTTTTTT,CASSQEGTRLVGYTGELFF
TRBV2,.,TRBD2,TRBJ2-7,TGTGCCAGCACCGGGACTACCAACTACGAGCAGTACTTC,CASTGTTNYEQYF
TRBV30,.,TRBD1,TRBJ1-5,TGTGCCTGGAGCGGACAGGGGGGTCAGCCCCAGCATTTT,CAWSGQGGQPQHF
TRBV27,few,.,TRBJ1-2,TGTGCCAGCAGTCCTACCCCAGTGTGGGTCGACGGCTACACCTTC,CASSPTPVWVDGYTF
TRBV18,once,.,TRBJ2-5,TGTGCCAGCTCAGCACAGGCGGTCCAAGAGACCCAGTACTTC,CASSAQAVQETQYF
TRBV11-2,.,.,TRBJ2-7,TGTGCCAGCAGCTTTCGGGACCGAAATATGGCGTCCTACGAGCAGTACTTC,CASSFRDRNMASYEQYF
TRBV7-2,.,.,TRBJ1-5,TGTGCCAGCAGCCCACAGGGAGGCAATCAGCCCCAGCATTTT,CASSPQGGNQPQHF
TRBV29-1,.,TRBD2,TRBJ2-5,TGCAGCGTCCCCGGGACTAGCGGGAGAGTCAGACAAGAGACCCAGTACTTC,CSVPGTSGRVRQETQYF
TRBV2,once,.,TRBJ2-7,TGTGCCAGCAGTGAATTTGAGGGGCTCGAGCAGTACTTC,CASSEFEGLEQYF
TRBV5-6,.,.,TRBJ2-1,TGTGCCAGCAGCCAGGACATGTACAATGAGCAGTTCTTC,CASSQDMYNEQFF
TRBV7-9,.,.,TRBJ2-3,TGTGCCAGCAGCCCACGGGACTCCACAGATACGCAGTATTTT,CASSPRDSTDTQYF
TRBV29-1,.,.,TRBJ2-1,TGCAGCGTTGGCAGGGGCGATGAGCAGTTCTTC,CSVGRGDEQFF
TRBV7-2,few,TRBD2,TRBJ2-1,TGTGCCAGCAGCTCGTGGGGACTAGCGGGAGGCCGTTTAAACAATGAGCAGTTCTTC,CASSSWGLAGGRLNNEQFF
TRBV7-2,.,.,TRBJ1-1,TGTGCCAGCGGGACAATCTGGGCCAACACTGAAGCTTTCTTT,CASGTIWANTEAFF